This TCR beta chain is drawn from a study of somatic mutations in cytotoxic T cells in rheumatoid arthritis. Study-wide context: T-cell populations stained with V beta antibodies were in some cases flow-sorted at nearly 100% purity, including V beta1+ cells that were sequenced for TCRB. Findings and caveats of the study: Each of about an eighth of the roughly 65 patients had a largest CD8+ clone that made up more than 20% of CD8+ cells. The authors did not adjust the slight TRBV07 underrepresentation in rheumatoid arthritis patients for multiple comparisons.

This CDR3 has 16 amino acids. Germline values: CDR1 SNHLY, CDR2 FYNNEI. V dropped 7 bases and J dropped 2; count of bases not matched to a gene: 7. Here immunoSEQ multiplex PCR was the method, and the copy in TCRdb shows in-frame clones only, minus some. The repertoire consists of 15,000 to 20,000 clones, with 80% occurring once and the leading ten covering 10%. Points on this clone: What it recognizes is unknown.

This chain links TRBV2 with TRBJ2-1, with 11 bases matching TRBD2. Input material: CD8+ T cells sorted from blood. The sequence derives from an adult with rheumatoid arthritis. The chain's CDR3 is CASKGGSGGAYNEQFF. The CDR3 DNA reads TGTGCCAGCAAAGGGGGTAGCGGGGGGGCCTACAATGAGCAGTTCTTC.